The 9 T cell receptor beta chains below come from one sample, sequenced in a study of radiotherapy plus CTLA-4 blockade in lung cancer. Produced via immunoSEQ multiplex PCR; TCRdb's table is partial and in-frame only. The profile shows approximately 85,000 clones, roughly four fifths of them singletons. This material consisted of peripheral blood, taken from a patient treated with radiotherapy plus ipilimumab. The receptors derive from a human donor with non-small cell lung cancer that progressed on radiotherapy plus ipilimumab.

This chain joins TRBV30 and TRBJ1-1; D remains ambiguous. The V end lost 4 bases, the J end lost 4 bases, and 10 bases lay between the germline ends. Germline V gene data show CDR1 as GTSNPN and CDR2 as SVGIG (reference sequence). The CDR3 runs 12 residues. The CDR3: CAWITVGTEAFF. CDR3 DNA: TGTGCCTGGATTACAGTGGGCACTGAAGCTTTCTTT.

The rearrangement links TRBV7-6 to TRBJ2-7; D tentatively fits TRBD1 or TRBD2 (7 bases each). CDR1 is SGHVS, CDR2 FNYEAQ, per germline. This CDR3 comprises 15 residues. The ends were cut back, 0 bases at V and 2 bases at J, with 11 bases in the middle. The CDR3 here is CASSLASGGAYEQYF. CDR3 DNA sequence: TGTGCCAGCAGCTTAGCGTCAGGGGGGGCCTACGAGCAGTACTTC.

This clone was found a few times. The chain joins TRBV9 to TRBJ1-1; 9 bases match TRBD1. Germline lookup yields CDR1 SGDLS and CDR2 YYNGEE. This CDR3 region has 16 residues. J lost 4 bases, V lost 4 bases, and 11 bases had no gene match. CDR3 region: CASSSRQGGVSTEAFF. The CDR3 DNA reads TGTGCCAGCAGCTCACGACAGGGGGGGGTGTCCACTGAAGCTTTCTTT.

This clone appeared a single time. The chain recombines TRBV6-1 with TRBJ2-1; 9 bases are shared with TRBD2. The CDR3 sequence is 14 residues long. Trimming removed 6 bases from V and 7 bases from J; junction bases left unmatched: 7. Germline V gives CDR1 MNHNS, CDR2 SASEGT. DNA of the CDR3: TGTGCCAGCAGGCGGGGGGGCTCAAAAAATGAGCAGTTCTTC. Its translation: CASRRGGSKNEQFF.

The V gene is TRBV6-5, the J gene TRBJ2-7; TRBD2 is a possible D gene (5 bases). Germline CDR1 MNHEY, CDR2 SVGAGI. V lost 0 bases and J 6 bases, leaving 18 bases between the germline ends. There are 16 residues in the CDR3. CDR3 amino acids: CASSYSAGPGVGEQYF. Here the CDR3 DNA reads TGTGCCAGCAGTTACTCGGCCGGGCCCGGGGTGGGCGAGCAGTACTTC.

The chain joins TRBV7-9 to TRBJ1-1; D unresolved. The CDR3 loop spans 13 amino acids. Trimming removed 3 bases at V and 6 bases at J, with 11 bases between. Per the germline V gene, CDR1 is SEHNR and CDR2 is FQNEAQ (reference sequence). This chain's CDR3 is CASSFLGKAEAFF. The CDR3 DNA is TGTGCCAGCAGCTTTCTGGGAAAAGCTGAAGCTTTCTTT.

CDR3 sequence: CASSANASPNSPLHF. CDR3 DNA sequence: TGTGCCAGCAGCGCGAATGCTAGTCCGAATTCACCCCTCCACTTT. The rearrangement uses TRBV9 and TRBJ1-6; D not resolved. Looked up from germline, CDR1 is SGDLS and CDR2 is YYNGEE. This CDR3 is 15 amino acids long. Trimming shortened V by 3 bases and J by 7 bases, and 14 bases separated the two germline ends.

In DNA form, the CDR3 reads TGTGCCAGTAAGAGGGGGGGGCTGAACACTGAAGCTTTCTTT. It is translated as CASKRGGLNTEAFF. The chain uses TRBV19 and TRBJ1-1; possibly TRBD1 for D (6 bases). This CDR3 has 14 residues. Germline loops: CDR1 LNHDA, CDR2 SQIVND (reference sequence). V was cut by 7 bases and J by 0 bases, with 12 bases left in between.

The CDR3 DNA follows: TGTGCCAGCAGCACCGACAGAGGGAGCTCCTATAATTCACCCCTCCACTTT. Translation: CASSTDRGSSYNSPLHF. The V and J genes are TRBV28 and TRBJ1-6, with D possibly TRBD1 on 5 matching bases. Germline V gene lookup returns CDR1 MDHEN and CDR2 SYDVKM. Trimming removed 6 bases at V and 0 bases at J, with 15 bases between. The CDR3 is 17 residues long.